This TCR beta chain was captured in a study of shared clonotypes between healthy human individuals. The CDR3 contains 14 residues. From germline, CDR1 is SGHTA and CDR2 FQGNSA. Trimming took 2 bases from V and 2 from J; bases not matched to a gene: 0. The table came from immunoSEQ multiplex PCR; TCRdb's copy has only in-frame clones and leaves some out. The top ten hold about 0.34% of the sample, which has 1,500,000 or so clones, 98% seen once. This receptor was taken from a man younger than 45 in good health. The chain recombines TRBV7-2 with TRBJ2-3, with 8 bases aligning to TRBD1. Sequencing input: naive CD4+ T cells sorted from blood. Described subset: CD45RA+ positively selected. The CDR3 nucleotides are TGTGCCAGCAGCTTACAGGGGGCCACAGATACGCAGTATTTT. It yields the protein CASSLQGATDTQYF.